This TCR beta chain is drawn from a study of blood T cell repertoires in COVID-19. Overall study: Sources were T cells, B-cell-depleted T cells, or PBMCs; the material itself was cDNA or gDNA.

Cohort assignment relied on participant-reported clinical history. Assay used: immunoSEQ multiplex PCR; TCRdb lists only in-frame clones, some missing. The profile shows 250,000 to 350,000 clones, around 87% of them singletons. Input material: PBMCs or T cells enriched from blood (not recorded which). The source is a woman between 18 and 30 years old with acute COVID-19.

The CDR3 sequence: CATSDGVQETQYF. CDR3 bases: TGTGCCACCAGTGATGGAGTTCAAGAGACCCAGTACTTC. V is TRBV24-1 and J is TRBJ2-5; D uncertain. The length of the CDR3 is 13 residues. Between the trimmed V and J ends, which lost 3 bases and 2 bases, there was a span of 6 bases. In germline, CDR1 is KGHDR, CDR2 SFDVKD.